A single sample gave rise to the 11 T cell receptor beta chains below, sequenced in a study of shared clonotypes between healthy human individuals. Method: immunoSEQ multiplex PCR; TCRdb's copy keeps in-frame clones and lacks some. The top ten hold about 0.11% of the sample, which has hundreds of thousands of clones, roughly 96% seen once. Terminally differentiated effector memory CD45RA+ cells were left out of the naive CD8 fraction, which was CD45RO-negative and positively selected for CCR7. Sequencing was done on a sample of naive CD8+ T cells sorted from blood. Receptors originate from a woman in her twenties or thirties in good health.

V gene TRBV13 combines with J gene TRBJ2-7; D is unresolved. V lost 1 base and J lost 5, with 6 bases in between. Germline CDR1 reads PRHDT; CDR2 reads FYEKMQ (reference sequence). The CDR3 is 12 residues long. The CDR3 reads CASSLELNEQYF. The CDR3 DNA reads TGTGCCAGCAGCTTAGAGCTCAACGAGCAGTACTTC. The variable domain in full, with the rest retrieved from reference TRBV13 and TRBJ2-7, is AAGVIQSPRHLIKEKRETATLKCYPIPRHDTVYWYQQGPGQDPQFLISFYEKMQSDKGSIPDRFSAQQFSDYHSELNMSSLELGDSALYFCASSLELNEQYFGPGTRLTVT.

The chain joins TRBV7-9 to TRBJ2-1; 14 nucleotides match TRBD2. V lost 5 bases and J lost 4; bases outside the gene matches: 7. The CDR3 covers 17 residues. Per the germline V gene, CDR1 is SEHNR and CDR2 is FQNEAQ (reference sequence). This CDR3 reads CASSGGLAGGTYNEQFF. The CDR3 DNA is TGTGCCAGCAGCGGAGGACTAGCGGGAGGCACTTACAATGAGCAGTTCTTC.

CDR3 coding DNA: TGTGCCAGCAGTTACCCTACTAGCGGAGCCACCGGGGAGCTGTTTTTT. It codes for CASSYPTSGATGELFF. The V gene is TRBV6-5, the J gene TRBJ2-2; TRBD2 aligns across 8 bases. Germline lookup yields CDR1 MNHEY and CDR2 SVGAGI. This CDR3 region has 16 residues. V dropped 2 bases and J dropped 4; count of bases not matched to a gene: 6.

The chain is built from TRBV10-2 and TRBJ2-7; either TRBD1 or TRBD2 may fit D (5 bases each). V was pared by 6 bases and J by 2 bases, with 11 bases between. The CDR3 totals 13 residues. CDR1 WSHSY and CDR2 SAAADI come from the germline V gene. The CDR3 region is CASRGPNTYEQYF. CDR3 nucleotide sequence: TGCGCCAGCAGGGGACCGAATACCTACGAGCAGTACTTC.

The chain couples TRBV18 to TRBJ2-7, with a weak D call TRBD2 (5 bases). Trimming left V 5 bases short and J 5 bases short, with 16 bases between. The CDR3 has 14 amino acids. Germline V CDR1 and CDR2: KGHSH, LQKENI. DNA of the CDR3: TGTGCCAGCTCAAGTCTTCGGGGTGCCCACGAGCAGTACTTC. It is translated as CASSSLRGAHEQYF. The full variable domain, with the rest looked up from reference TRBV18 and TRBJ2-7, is NAGVMQNPRHLVRRRGQEARLRCSPMKGHSHVYWYRQLPEEGLKFMVYLQKENIIDESGMPKERFSAEFPKEGPSILRIQQVVRGDSAAYFCASSSLRGAHEQYFGPGTRLTVT.

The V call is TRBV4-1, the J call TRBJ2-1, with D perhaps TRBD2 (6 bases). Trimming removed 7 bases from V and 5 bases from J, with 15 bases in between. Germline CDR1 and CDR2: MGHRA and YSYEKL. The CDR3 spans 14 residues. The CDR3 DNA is TGCGCCAGCACCACGCCGGGACTCAACAATGAGCAGTTCTTC. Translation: CASTTPGLNNEQFF.

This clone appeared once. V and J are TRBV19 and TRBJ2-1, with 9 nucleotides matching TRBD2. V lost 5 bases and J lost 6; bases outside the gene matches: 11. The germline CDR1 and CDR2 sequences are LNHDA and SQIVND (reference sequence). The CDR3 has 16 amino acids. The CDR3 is CASSFTGTSFANEQFF. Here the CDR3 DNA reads TGTGCCAGTAGTTTTACCGGGACTAGCTTCGCCAATGAGCAGTTCTTC.

CDR3 DNA: TGTGCCAGCAGGCCGGGAGCCCCTTACGAGCAGTACTTC. It specifies CASRPGAPYEQYF. The chain carries TRBV28 and TRBJ2-7; maybe TRBD2 (6 bases). V lost 6 bases and J 4 bases, leaving 13 bases between the germline ends. This CDR3 is built from 13 residues. Germline CDR1 reads MDHEN; CDR2 reads SYDVKM.

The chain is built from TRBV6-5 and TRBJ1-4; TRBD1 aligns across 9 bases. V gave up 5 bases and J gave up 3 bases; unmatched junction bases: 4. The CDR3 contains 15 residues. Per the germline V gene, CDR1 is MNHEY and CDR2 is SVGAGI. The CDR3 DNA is TGTGCCAGCAGTCTACAGGGGGCGCCTAATGAAAAACTGTTTTTT. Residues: CASSLQGAPNEKLFF.

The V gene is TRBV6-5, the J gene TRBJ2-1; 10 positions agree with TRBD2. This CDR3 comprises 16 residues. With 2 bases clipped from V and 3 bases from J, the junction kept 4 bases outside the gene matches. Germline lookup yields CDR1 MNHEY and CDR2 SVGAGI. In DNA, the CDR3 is TGTGCCAGCAGTTACGCCGGGACTAGCGTCTACAATGAGCAGTTCTTC. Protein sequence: CASSYAGTSVYNEQFF.

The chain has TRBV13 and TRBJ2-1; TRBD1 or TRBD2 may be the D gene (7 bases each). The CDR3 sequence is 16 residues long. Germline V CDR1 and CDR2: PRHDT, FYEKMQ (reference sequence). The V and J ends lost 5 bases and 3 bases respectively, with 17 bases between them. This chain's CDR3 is CASSPGGQGVYNEQFF. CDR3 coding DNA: TGTGCCAGCAGCCCGGGAGGTCAGGGGGTCTACAATGAGCAGTTCTTC.